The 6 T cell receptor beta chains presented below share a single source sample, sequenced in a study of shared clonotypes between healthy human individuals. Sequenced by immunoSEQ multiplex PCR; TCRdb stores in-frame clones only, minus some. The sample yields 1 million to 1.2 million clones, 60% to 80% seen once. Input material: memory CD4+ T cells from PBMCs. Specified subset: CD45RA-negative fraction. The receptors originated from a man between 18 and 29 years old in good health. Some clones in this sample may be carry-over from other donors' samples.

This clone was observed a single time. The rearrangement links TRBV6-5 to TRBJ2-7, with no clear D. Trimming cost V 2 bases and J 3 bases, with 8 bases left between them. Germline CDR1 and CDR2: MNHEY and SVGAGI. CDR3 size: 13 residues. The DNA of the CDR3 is TGTGCCAGCAGTTACAGTCCGAACTACGAGCAGTACTTC. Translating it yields CASSYSPNYEQYF.

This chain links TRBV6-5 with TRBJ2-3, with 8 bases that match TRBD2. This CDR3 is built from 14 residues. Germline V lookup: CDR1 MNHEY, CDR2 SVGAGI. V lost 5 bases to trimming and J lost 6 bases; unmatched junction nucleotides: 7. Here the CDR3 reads CASSPGLGRDTQYF. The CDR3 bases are TGTGCCAGCAGTCCGGGACTAGGGAGGGATACGCAGTATTTT.

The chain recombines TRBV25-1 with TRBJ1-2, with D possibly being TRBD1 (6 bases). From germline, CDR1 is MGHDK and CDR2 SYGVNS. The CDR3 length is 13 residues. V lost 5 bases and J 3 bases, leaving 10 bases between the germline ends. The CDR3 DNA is TGTGCCAGCAGTAAGGGGGGCGACTATGGCTACACCTTC. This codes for CASSKGGDYGYTF.

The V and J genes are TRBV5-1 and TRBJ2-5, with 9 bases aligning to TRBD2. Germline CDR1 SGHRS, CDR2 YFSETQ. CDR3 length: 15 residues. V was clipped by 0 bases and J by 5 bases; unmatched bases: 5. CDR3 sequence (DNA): TGCGCCAGCAGCTTGGTAGCGGGAGAGGGCGAGACCCAGTACTTC. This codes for CASSLVAGEGETQYF.

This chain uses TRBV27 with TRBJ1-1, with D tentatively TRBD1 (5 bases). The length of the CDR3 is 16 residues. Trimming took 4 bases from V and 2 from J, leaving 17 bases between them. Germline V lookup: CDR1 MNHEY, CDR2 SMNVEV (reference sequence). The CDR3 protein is CASSSRTFSLNTEAFF. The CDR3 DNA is TGTGCCAGCAGTTCCCGGACATTTTCCTTAAACACTGAAGCTTTCTTT.

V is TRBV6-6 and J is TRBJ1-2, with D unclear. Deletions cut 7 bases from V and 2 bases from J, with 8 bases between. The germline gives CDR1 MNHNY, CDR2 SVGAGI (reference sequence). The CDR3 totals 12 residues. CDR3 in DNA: TGTGCCAGCATGAAACTAAACTATGGCTACACCTTC. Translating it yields CASMKLNYGYTF.